This T cell receptor (beta chain) came from a study of T-cell memory formation after mild COVID-19. Study-wide findings and caveats: Prior to infection, memory already included some responding clones, suggesting cross-reactive memory joined.

V lost 0 bases and J lost 0; bases outside the gene matches: 6. Germline CDR1 reads LGHNA; CDR2 reads YNFKEQ. CDR3 length equals 19 residues. This clonotype was observed a handful of times. Its antigen is currently unknown. TCRdb processed the 5' RACE reads anew with MiXCR; each CDR3 protein has one entry. Counted here are 120,000 or so distinct CDR3 sequences, approximately 17% occurring once; the ten biggest clones make up roughly 5.3%. This receptor was taken from a man aged 18 to 35 who had mild COVID-19 (a few samples of this study predate the infection). Cell type and time point are not known. The chain joins TRBV4-2 to TRBJ2-2, with 11 bases that match TRBD2. The source material was PBMCs or a T cell subset sorted from them (not recorded which). The chain's CDR3 is CASSQEFSGGATNTGELFF. In nucleotides, the CDR3 is TGTGCCAGCAGCCAAGAATTTAGCGGGGGGGCTACGAACACCGGGGAGCTGTTTTTT.